This is a list of T cell receptor beta chains from one sample in a study of T cell responses to AZD1222 COVID-19 vaccine. The table came from immunoSEQ multiplex PCR; TCRdb's copy has only in-frame clones and leaves some out. The data contain 14,000 or so clones, 84% of them singletons. Sequenced material: peripheral blood, taken 28 days after the second AZD1222 dose. The receptors originated from an adult who received the AZD1222 COVID-19 vaccine. CDR3s include the opening cysteine and the closing phenylalanine or tryptophan. Each record gives: V gene, J gene, clone size, D gene, CDR3 DNA, CDR3 protein. D genes are given only for firm matches. Size is omitted from some rows. Given values are once, few, many or a class for expanded clones.

TRBV7-3	TRBJ2-7	.	TRBD1	TGTGCCAGCAGCTGGGGACAGGACGGCGAGCAGTACTTC	CASSWGQDGEQYF
TRBV5-1	TRBJ1-4	.	.	TGCGCCAGCAGCTTGTATGAAGGTGAAAAACTGTTTTTT	CASSLYEGEKLFF
TRBV24-1	TRBJ2-1	.	.	TGTGCCACCAGGGCGACCCCCTACTCAGGGCAGTTCTTC	CATRATPYSGQFF
TRBV6-4	TRBJ2-2	.	.	TGTGCCAGCAGTAGATTCGGGGAGCGGACCGGGGAGCTGTTTTTT	CASSRFGERTGELFF
TRBV28	TRBJ1-5	.	.	TGTGCCAGCAGTTTCCCTCCCAATCAGCCCCAGCATTTT	CASSFPPNQPQHF
TRBV19	TRBJ2-7	.	.	TGTGCCAGTAGAAAAGAGGGAAGCTCCTACGAGCAGTACTTC	CASRKEGSSYEQYF
TRBV27	TRBJ2-1	.	TRBD1	TGTGCCAGCAGTCCCATAAACAGGGGTGACTACAATGAGCAGTTCTTC	CASSPINRGDYNEQFF
TRBV30	TRBJ1-1	.	.	TGTGCCTGGGGGCTCCCCAACAGGGACGTTGGGACTGAAGCTTTCTTT	CAWGLPNRDVGTEAFF
TRBV9	TRBJ2-5	.	TRBD2	TGTGCCAGCAGCGTTACCGGGACTAGAAGGCAAGAGACCCAGTACTTC	CASSVTGTRRQETQYF
TRBV19	TRBJ1-1	.	.	TGTGCCAGCAAACAGGGAGGAAGCACTGAAGCTTTCTTT	CASKQGGSTEAFF
TRBV2	TRBJ1-4	.	.	TGTGCCAGCAGTTACACTACCGACGGGGAAAAACTGTTTTTT	CASSYTTDGEKLFF
TRBV6-4	TRBJ2-3	.	TRBD2	TGTGCCAGCAGTGTGGTAGCGGGAGAGGGTACAGATACGCAGTATTTT	CASSVVAGEGTDTQYF
TRBV19	TRBJ1-1	.	.	TGTGCCAGTAGTATGACAGGCCTCAACACTGAAGCTTTCTTT	CASSMTGLNTEAFF
TRBV2	TRBJ2-2	.	.	TGTGCCAGCAGACCCGAAAACACCGGGGAGCTGTTTTTT	CASRPENTGELFF
TRBV15	TRBJ2-1	.	TRBD2	TGTGCCACCAGCGGCGGACTAGCGGGAGTCTATGAGCAGTTCTTC	CATSGGLAGVYEQFF
TRBV30	TRBJ1-2	.	.	TGTGCCTGGAGTGTGTATCGGACGGCATATGGCTACACCTTC	CAWSVYRTAYGYTF
TRBV4-2	TRBJ2-1	.	TRBD2	TGTGCCAGCAGCGAATACCGACTAGCGGGGTACAATGAGCAGTTCTTC	CASSEYRLAGYNEQFF
TRBV27	TRBJ1-2	.	.	TGTGCCAGCAGTAGAACTTCCCAGCCTGGGGGCTACACCTTC	CASSRTSQPGGYTF
TRBV9	TRBJ2-5	.	.	TGTGCCAGCAGCGTACGCCCCTCTGGCATCGGGCAAGAGACCCAGTACTTC	CASSVRPSGIGQETQYF
TRBV29-1	TRBJ2-7	.	TRBD1	TGCAGCGTTGAAGACAGGGGGCGCGTCTACGAGCAGTACTTC	CSVEDRGRVYEQYF
TRBV9	TRBJ2-1	.	TRBD2	TGTGCCAGCAGTGGGACTAGCGGGATTGGGACCTACAATGAGCAGTTCTTC	CASSGTSGIGTYNEQFF
TRBV10-3	TRBJ1-1	.	.	TGTGCCATCAAACGGTCAGACATTCTAGGCACTGAAGCTTTCTTT	CAIKRSDILGTEAFF
TRBV9	TRBJ1-6	.	.	TGTGCCAGCAGCCCCGGGAGTGGCTATAATTCACCCCTCCACTTT	CASSPGSGYNSPLHF
TRBV28	TRBJ1-6	.	TRBD1	TGTGCCAGCTGGACAGGTTATAATTCACCCCTCCACTTT	CASWTGYNSPLHF
TRBV10-3	TRBJ1-2	.	.	TGTGCCATCAAGGCGTCAGACTATGGCTACACCTTC	CAIKASDYGYTF
TRBV15	TRBJ2-1	.	.	TGTGCCACCAGCAGAGAGGAATACAATGAGCAGTTCTTC	CATSREEYNEQFF
TRBV11-2	TRBJ1-1	.	.	TGTGCCAGCAGCAGAACAGGGCAGGCGGCTGAAGCTTTCTTT	CASSRTGQAAEAFF
TRBV11-2	TRBJ2-5	.	.	TGTGCCAGCAGCTTAGTTCGGCAAGAGACCCAGTACTTC	CASSLVRQETQYF
TRBV30	TRBJ2-7	once	.	TGTGCCGGTTCGCGACCGACGATGGAGCAGTACTTC	CAGSRPTMEQYF
TRBV7-8	TRBJ2-7	few	.	TGTGCCAGCAGCCCCCGACTAGTCTCCTACGAGCAGTACTTC	CASSPRLVSYEQYF
TRBV7-3	TRBJ2-5	once	.	TGTGCCAGCAGCTTAGGGCCCCTAGCGCCCCAAGAGACCCAGTACTTC	CASSLGPLAPQETQYF